This T cell receptor beta chain was captured in a study of cytomegalovirus exposure and HLA in healthy donors. Study-wide context: Of all 400 or so donors who were genotyped, around 79% belonged to the Caucasian-associated ancestry cluster. Study findings and constraints: With high specificity and sensitivity, the classifier reportedly diagnosed cytomegalovirus status.

Germline V gene sequence: CDR1 WSHSY, CDR2 SAAADI. The ends lost 7 bases at V and 6 bases at J; junction bases unmatched: 14. There are 17 residues in the CDR3. In regard to this clone: What it binds is unknown.

Primers for the PCR totalled 60 Vbeta and 13 Jbeta. The assay was immunoSEQ multiplex PCR, and TCRdb's table has in-frame clones only and misses some. The sample records 170,000 or so clones, roughly 88% being singletons. The clonotype originates from a man aged 45-60 years in good health and CMV-seropositive. The source material was PBMCs. The chain recombines TRBV10-2 with TRBJ2-1, with 11 bases aligning to TRBD2. The CDR3 is CASMTSGALPKFNEQFF. The CDR3 DNA follows: TGCGCCAGCATGACTAGCGGGGCCCTCCCCAAATTCAATGAGCAGTTCTTC.